These 6 T cell receptor beta chains share one sample of origin, sequenced in a study of T-cell memory formation after mild COVID-19. TCRdb re-analysed the 5' RACE reads in MiXCR, keeping a single row per CDR3 protein. The table shows about 350,000 distinct CDR3 sequences, with 12% to 15% occurring only once. The sequencing sample was made of PBMCs or a T cell subset sorted from them (not recorded which). The receptors stem from a man aged 18 to 29 who had mild COVID-19 (a few samples of this study predate the infection). Cell type and time point are not known.

This clonotype was found a few times. The chain employs TRBV7-2 and TRBJ2-2; D is unclear. Germline-derived CDR1 and CDR2 are SGHTA and FQGNSA. With 1 base removed from V and 5 bases from J, the gap between germline ends came to 14 bases. CDR3 length: 16 residues. CDR3 DNA sequence: TGTGCCAGCAGCTTAGTCACTACTATCGGGACCGGGGAGCTGTTTTTT. Translated, it gives CASSLVTTIGTGELFF.

This chain links TRBV7-9 with TRBJ2-3; D call uncertain. The germline gives CDR1 SEHNR, CDR2 FQNEAQ (reference sequence). V lost 6 bases, J lost 6 bases, and 25 bases lay in between. The length of the CDR3 is 17 residues. CDR3 coding DNA: TGTGCCAGCAGACAAACGCCGAGAACGGTTGATAGGGATACGCAGTATTTT. Encoded protein: CASRQTPRTVDRDTQYF.

This clonotype was detected many times. The J gene is TRBJ2-1, the V gene TRBV6-5; D is possibly TRBD2 (6 bases). Germline values: CDR1 MNHEY, CDR2 SVGAGI. The CDR3 length is 16 residues. V lost 6 bases and J lost 5, with 20 bases in between. CDR3 DNA: TGTGCCAGCAGCCCCGGGAGCGCCCAGGGTAACAATGAGCAGTTCTTC. This translates into CASSPGSAQGNNEQFF.

This clonotype was recorded a few times. The V gene is TRBV5-1, the J gene TRBJ1-1; D ambiguous. Germline V gene data show CDR1 as SGHRS and CDR2 as YFSETQ. CDR3 length equals 15 residues. Trimming stripped 4 bases from V and 0 bases from J, with 13 bases between. CDR3 sequence reads: CASSGALPMNTEAFF. The CDR3 nucleotides read TGCGCCAGCAGCGGTGCTTTGCCTATGAACACTGAAGCTTTCTTT.

The chain recombines TRBV4-3 with TRBJ2-5, with TRBD2 matching 9 bases. The CDR3 consists of 13 residues. The V segment lost 3 bases and the J segment 5 bases; nucleotides outside the gene matches: 1. CDR1 is LGHNA and CDR2 is YSLEER in the germline V gene. The CDR3 coding sequence is TGCGCCAGCAGCCAGACTAGCGGCGAGACCCAGTACTTC. It translates to CASSQTSGETQYF.

This clonotype was seen at least ten times. The chain uses TRBV10-3 and TRBJ2-1; 7 nucleotides align to TRBD2. The V gene's germline CDR1 is ENHRY and CDR2 SYGVKD. CDR3 length equals 15 residues. Trimming removed 4 bases from V and 10 bases from J; junction bases left unmatched: 13. CDR3 amino acids: CAISATGLVGSEQFF. The DNA of the CDR3 is TGTGCCATCAGTGCAACTGGACTAGTCGGGTCCGAGCAGTTCTTC.